This T cell receptor beta chain derives from a study of blood T cell repertoires in COVID-19. Study details: Researchers got acute and convalescent COVID-19 samples from the United States, Italy and Spain. From T cells, B-cell-depleted T cells, or PBMCs came the material, which was cDNA or gDNA.

The CDR3 length is 15 residues. Germline V gene lookup returns CDR1 MNHEY and CDR2 SVGEGT. The trim removed 5 bases at V and 4 bases at J, leaving 5 bases unmatched. Original processing methods: Reference gene primer amplification gave nucleated cell count estimates. TCRdb's copy holds only in-frame clones and misses some; the assay was immunoSEQ multiplex PCR. The D gene and trimming were derived from the DNA, and the V and J assignments and clone size from that table. The sample holds some 530,000 clones, 75% to 90% seen once. V and J are TRBV6-2 or TRBV6-3 and TRBJ2-2; TRBD1 agrees at 9 bases. The receptor was derived from a human donor in a cohort sampled during active COVID-19. Sequencing input: peripheral blood. The CDR3 region has the DNA TGTGCCAGCAGTCTCGGGACAGGGCTCACCGGGGAGCTGTTTTTT. Its translation is CASSLGTGLTGELFF.